The entry that follows covers one T cell receptor beta chain sequence. Antigen unknown. The ends were cut back, 0 bases at V and 3 bases at J, with 7 bases in the middle. The length of the CDR3 is 14 residues. Per the germline V gene, CDR1 is SGDLS and CDR2 is YYNGEE. The data are from a study of somatic mutations in cytotoxic T cells in rheumatoid arthritis. Produced via immunoSEQ multiplex PCR; TCRdb's table is partial and in-frame only. This table holds 20,000 to 25,000 clones, 70% to 90% found once. Study-wide results and caveats: In about an eighth of the 65 patients, the largest CD8+ clone exceeded 20% of CD8+ cells. Adjustment for multiple comparisons was not applied to the slight TRBV07 underrepresentation observed in rheumatoid arthritis patients.

This TCR was sampled from an adult with rheumatoid arthritis. What was sequenced was CD8+ T cells sorted from blood. The chain couples TRBV9 to TRBJ2-1; the D gene is possibly TRBD1 (5 bases). DNA of the CDR3: TGTGCCAGCAGCGTAGTAGGGGACTACAATGAGCAGTTCTTC. Protein: CASSVVGDYNEQFF. The full variable domain, completed using reference TRBV9 and TRBJ2-1, is DSGVTQTPKHLITATGQRVTLRCSPRSGDLSVYWYQQSLDQGLQFLIQYYNGEERAKGNILERFSAQQFPDLHSELNLSSLELGDSALYFCASSVVGDYNEQFFGPGTRLTVL.